Below are 21 T cell receptor beta chains sequenced from a single sample in a study of shared clonotypes between healthy human individuals. CD45RO-negative, CCR7-selected cells formed the naive CD8 fraction, which excluded terminally differentiated effector memory CD45RA+ cells. Produced via immunoSEQ multiplex PCR; TCRdb's table is partial and in-frame only. The table lists some 2,000,000 clones, about 95% of them singletons. The sequenced sample was naive CD8+ T cells sorted from blood. The source is a man between 18 and 29 years old in good health.

This clone was detected once. This chain uses TRBV5-1 with TRBJ2-1; 10 positions match TRBD1. This CDR3 contains 18 residues. Germline CDR1 is SGHRS and CDR2 is YFSETQ. After removal of 4 bases from V and 7 bases from J, the junction contained 17 bases not matched to a gene. The CDR3 spells CASSQLTTGTGVENEQFF. Written as DNA, the CDR3 is TGCGCCAGCAGCCAGTTAACGACCGGGACAGGGGTGGAAAATGAGCAGTTCTTC. Based on the CDR3 plus reference TRBV5-1 and TRBJ2-1, the full variable domain is KAGVTQTPRYLIKTRGQQVTLSCSPISGHRSVSWYQQTPGQGLQFLFEYFSETQRNKGNFPGRFSGRQFSNSRSEMNVSTLELGDSALYLCASSQLTTGTGVENEQFFGPGTRLTVL.

V is TRBV9 and J is TRBJ2-3; TRBD2 aligns across 7 bases. The CDR3 sequence is 14 residues long. From germline, CDR1 is SGDLS and CDR2 YYNGEE. V was clipped by 7 bases and J by 5 bases; unmatched bases: 10. The CDR3 DNA follows: TGTGCCAGCGGTGGGGACTATGCGGAAGATACGCAGTATTTT. It is translated as CASGGDYAEDTQYF.

As regards this clone: The sample holds other DNA sequences that translate to the same CDR3. The chain joins TRBV9 to TRBJ2-3, with D possibly called TRBD1 or TRBD2 (5 bases each). Trimming took 5 bases from V and 3 from J, leaving 7 bases between them. Germline V gene lookup returns CDR1 SGDLS and CDR2 YYNGEE. The CDR3 runs 12 residues. This CDR3 is CASSGGTDTQYF. CDR3 DNA sequence: TGTGCCAGCAGTGGGGGTACAGATACGCAGTATTTT.

The chain's CDR3 is CASSDGFGTDTQYF. The CDR3, as DNA: TGTGCCAGCAGCGATGGGTTTGGTACAGATACGCAGTATTTT. The chain uses TRBV9 and TRBJ2-3; D is undetermined. The CDR3 has 14 amino acids. Trimming stripped 3 bases from V and 3 bases from J, with 11 bases between. Germline lookup yields CDR1 SGDLS and CDR2 YYNGEE.

In its sample, this clone was seen once. The CDR3 nucleotides read TGCGGAGGGGAAGAAAACACTGAAGCTTTCTTT. Its protein is CGGEENTEAFF. J is TRBJ1-1 and V is TRBV29-1, with D possibly matching TRBD1 (5 bases). CDR3 size: 11 residues. Germline V CDR1 and CDR2: SQVTM, ANQGSEA.

The chain recombines TRBV29-1 with TRBJ2-1; unclear D gene. The V end lost 3 bases, the J end lost 4 bases, and 4 bases lay between the germline ends. Germline lookup yields CDR1 SQVTM and CDR2 ANQGSEA. This CDR3 comprises 11 residues. In nucleotides, the CDR3 is TGCAGCGTTGACTATTACAATGAGCAGTTCTTC. Residues: CSVDYYNEQFF.

The rearrangement joins TRBV28 to TRBJ1-1, with 8 positions matching TRBD1. Looked up from germline, CDR1 is MDHEN and CDR2 is SYDVKM. Losses at the gene ends were 5 bases for V and 0 bases for J; bases not matched to a gene: 8. This CDR3 has 16 residues. CDR3 nucleotide sequence: TGTGCCAGCAGTCAGCGTGGGACAGGTTTGAACACTGAAGCTTTCTTT. Its translation is CASSQRGTGLNTEAFF. The variable domain in full, with the rest retrieved from reference TRBV28 and TRBJ1-1, is DVKVTQSSRYLVKRTGEKVFLECVQDMDHENMFWYRQDPGLGLRLIYFSYDVKMKEKGDIPEGYSVSREKKERFSLILESASTNQTSMYLCASSQRGTGLNTEAFFGQGTRLTVV.

This chain joins TRBV2 and TRBJ2-1, with 8 bases fitting TRBD2. This CDR3 is built from 15 residues. The V gene end was trimmed by 7 bases and the J gene end by 0 bases; junction bases not matched to a gene: 5. Germline loops: CDR1 SNHLY, CDR2 FYNNEI. The CDR3 bases are TGTGCCAGCAACGGGGGGGCCGGCTCCTACAATGAGCAGTTCTTC. This gives the protein CASNGGAGSYNEQFF.

This clone has only one observation. This chain links TRBV7-8 with TRBJ2-7, with 10 bases matching TRBD2. The ends lost 1 base at V and 7 bases at J; junction bases unmatched: 13. The CDR3 sequence is 17 residues long. Germline CDR1 reads SGHVS; CDR2 reads FQNEAQ. The chain's CDR3 is CASSLGSRLAGAREQYF. The CDR3 DNA sequence: TGTGCCAGCAGCTTAGGCTCCCGTCTAGCGGGAGCTCGGGAGCAGTACTTC.

This chain connects TRBV25-1 to TRBJ1-2, with D possibly TRBD1 on 5 matching bases. V lost 4 bases and J lost 1, with 13 bases in between. CDR1 is MGHDK, CDR2 SYGVNS, per germline. There are 15 residues in the CDR3. The CDR3 protein is CASSGGRLDNYGYTF. The DNA of the CDR3 is TGTGCCAGCAGTGGGGGACGGTTGGATAACTATGGCTACACCTTC.

The V call is TRBV7-9, the J call TRBJ2-5; D call uncertain. Germline V gene data show CDR1 as SEHNR and CDR2 as FQNEAQ (reference sequence). This CDR3 comprises 16 residues. Trimming removed 3 bases at V and 3 bases at J, with 17 bases between. The DNA of the CDR3 is TGTGCCAGCAGCTTTGATCCCCCCGGAGTGAAAGAGACCCAGTACTTC. It encodes CASSFDPPGVKETQYF.

On this clone itself: The same CDR3 also results from other DNA sequences found in this sample. The gene calls are TRBV6-5 and TRBJ2-7, with no clear D. The V end lost 0 bases, the J end lost 2 bases, and 8 bases lay between the germline ends. The CDR3 runs 14 residues. Germline assignment: CDR1 MNHEY and CDR2 SVGAGI. The CDR3: CASSYSTGTYEQYF. The CDR3 DNA reads TGTGCCAGCAGTTACTCGACGGGTACCTACGAGCAGTACTTC.

V usage is TRBV21-1 and J usage is TRBJ2-3; TRBD2, as called in the table, went unchecked against the DNA. TRBV21-1 has pseudogene status. The CDR3 consists of 14 residues. For the CDR3, the DNA is TGTGCCAGCAGCGCCCTACGGGAGAGAGATACGCAGTATTTT. It specifies CASSALRERDTQYF.

The chain employs TRBV27 and TRBJ2-7, with a tentative D call TRBD2 (5 bases). Between the trimmed V and J ends, which lost 0 bases and 6 bases, there was a span of 15 bases. CDR1 MNHEY and CDR2 SMNVEV come from the germline V gene (reference sequence). The CDR3 is 15 residues long. CDR3 sequence (DNA): TGTGCCAGCAGTTTATCCGCCGGGGTAGAAGGCGAGCAGTACTTC. Its protein product is CASSLSAGVEGEQYF.

The chain has TRBV7-3 and TRBJ2-1; TRBD2 agrees at 8 bases. The CDR3 covers 14 residues. Unmatched junction bases numbered 6, after V lost 5 bases and J lost 6 bases. The germline V gene encodes CDR1 SGHTA and CDR2 FQGTGA. The CDR3 sequence is CASSPGTSGNEQFF. Here the CDR3 DNA reads TGTGCCAGCAGCCCCGGGACTAGTGGCAATGAGCAGTTCTTC.

The rearrangement joins TRBV11-2 to TRBJ2-5; 7 bases are shared with TRBD2. The V and J ends lost 1 base and 5 bases, in that order; junction bases with no gene match: 4. Germline values: CDR1 SGHAT, CDR2 FQNNGV. This CDR3 contains 14 residues. The CDR3 coding sequence is TGTGCCAGCAGCTTAGGGACTAGTGGTGAGACCCAGTACTTC. Protein: CASSLGTSGETQYF.

This clone was seen only once. The genes are TRBV7-3 and TRBJ2-1, with a possible D match to TRBD1 (6 bases). CDR1 is SGHTA and CDR2 is FQGTGA in the germline V gene. The CDR3 extends over 15 amino acids. Trimming cost V 5 bases and J 6 bases, with 17 bases left between them. The CDR3 region has the DNA TGTGCCAGCAGCCCTGGAGAGGGGGTATTCAATGAGCAGTTCTTC. Translation: CASSPGEGVFNEQFF. Full variable domain (outside the CDR3, taken from reference TRBV7-3 and TRBJ2-1): GAGVSQTPSNKVTEKGKYVELRCDPISGHTALYWYRQSLGQGPEFLIYFQGTGAADDSGLPNDRFFAVRPEGSVSTLKIQRTERGDSAVYLCASSPGEGVFNEQFFGPGTRLTVL.

The rearrangement uses TRBV4-1 and TRBJ2-7; a weak D match, TRBD1 (5 bases). Germline values: CDR1 MGHRA, CDR2 YSYEKL. Between the trimmed V and J ends, which lost 0 bases and 3 bases, there was a span of 9 bases. The CDR3 totals 14 residues. CDR3 sequence reads: CASSQDERGYEQYF. The CDR3 DNA sequence: TGCGCCAGCAGCCAAGATGAAAGGGGCTACGAGCAGTACTTC.

The genes are TRBV7-8 and TRBJ2-1; TRBD1 agrees at 7 bases. V lost 5 bases to trimming and J lost 2 bases; unmatched junction nucleotides: 15. The CDR3 runs 18 residues. The germline gives CDR1 SGHVS, CDR2 FQNEAQ. The CDR3 region has the DNA TGTGCCAGCAGCGTCCTGACAGGGATGAAGGAACCCTACAATGAGCAGTTCTTC. The encoded protein is CASSVLTGMKEPYNEQFF.

This clone was seen just once. This chain uses TRBV5-8 with TRBJ1-5; 8 bases map to TRBD1. V shed 1 base, J shed 4 bases, and the junction held 4 bases outside the gene matches. The CDR3 runs 15 residues. Germline-derived CDR1 and CDR2 are SGHTS and YDEGEE. The CDR3 nucleotides read TGTGCCAGCAGCTTGTACAGGGGGGATAATCAGCCCCAGCATTTT. Translation: CASSLYRGDNQPQHF.

This chain connects TRBV4-3 to TRBJ2-3; D is possibly TRBD1 or TRBD2 (5 bases each). Germline CDR1 is LGHNA and CDR2 is YSLEER. V dropped 0 bases and J dropped 0 bases, with 7 bases sitting between them. CDR3 length: 15 residues. The CDR3 coding sequence is TGCGCCAGCAGCCAAGACGGGGCTAGCACAGATACGCAGTATTTT. Amino acid sequence: CASSQDGASTDTQYF.